This T cell receptor beta chain was sequenced during a study of T-cell memory formation after mild COVID-19. Study at large: The TCR clusters were mostly specific to one donor. Study-wide results and caveats: Memory sampled before infection contained some responding clones, suggesting cross-reactive memory joined. Clones that contracted clustered mainly in CM and EM if CD4+ and in EMRA if CD8+.

This clonotype turned up a few times. What it binds is unknown. TCRdb passed the 5' RACE reads through MiXCR, listing each CDR3 protein once. The table lists 150,000 to 200,000 distinct CDR3 sequences, about a sixth of them singletons. The source material was PBMCs or a T cell subset sorted from them (not recorded which). This sequence originates from an adult woman who had mild COVID-19 (a few samples of this study predate the infection). Cell type and time point are not known.

The CDR3 DNA sequence: TGTGCCAGCAGCGTAGAGAAGGGCTTGAGCTCCTACAATGAGCAGTTCTTC. Translating gives CASSVEKGLSSYNEQFF. The rearrangement joins TRBV9 to TRBJ2-1; D call uncertain. The germline CDR1 and CDR2 sequences are SGDLS and YYNGEE. Trimming cost V 0 bases and J 0 bases, with 13 bases left between them. The CDR3 is 17 amino acids.